These T cell receptor beta chains were read from a single sample in a study of blood T cell repertoires in COVID-19. Method: immunoSEQ multiplex PCR; TCRdb's copy keeps in-frame clones and lacks some. The sample comprises 200,000 to 300,000 clones, nearly 95% of which are singletons, and more than 0.8% rests with the top ten. The material sequenced was peripheral blood. Receptors were obtained from a young man with COVID-19, enrolled during active disease. Both conserved end residues are part of each CDR3. Each record gives: D gene, V gene, clone size, J gene, CDR3 protein, CDR3 DNA. The D gene is left open where the match is weak. Clone size is stated in some rows and not others, as once, few, many or a class when expanded.

TRBD2,TRBV5-1,-,TRBJ2-7,CASSPGGGGETYEQYF,TGCGCCAGCAGCCCCGGGGGCGGGGGGGAAACCTACGAGCAGTACTTC
TRBD2,TRBV28,once,TRBJ2-2,CASSSPSGGLNTGELFF,TGTGCCAGCAGTTCTCCTAGCGGGGGCCTCAACACCGGGGAGCTGTTTTTT
-,TRBV3-1/TRBV3-2,-,TRBJ1-1,CASSQEGAGIEAFF,TGTGCCAGCAGCCAAGAAGGGGCCGGTATTGAAGCTTTCTTT
-,TRBV18,-,TRBJ2-7,CASSPSLSYEQYF,TGTGCCAGCTCACCTTCACTGTCCTACGAGCAGTACTTC
-,TRBV19,-,TRBJ1-5,CASRLGPGNQPQHF,TGTGCCAGTCGGTTGGGGCCAGGCAATCAGCCCCAGCATTTT
TRBD1,TRBV4-2,-,TRBJ1-2,CASSHPGQGSGGYTF,TGTGCCAGCAGCCATCCCGGACAGGGGTCCGGGGGCTACACCTTC
-,TRBV11-2,-,TRBJ1-4,CASSQGDYEKLFF,TGTGCCAGCAGCCAGGGTGATTATGAAAAACTGTTTTTT
TRBD1,TRBV29-1,-,TRBJ1-2,CSVAQGDNYGYTF,TGCAGCGTAGCCCAGGGGGACAACTATGGCTACACCTTC
-,TRBV5-1,-,TRBJ2-2,CATRIRTTNTGELFF,TGCGCCACCAGAATTAGGACAACGAACACCGGGGAGCTGTTTTTT
-,TRBV19,-,TRBJ2-3,CASSTLTDTQYF,TGTGCCAGTAGTACCCTCACAGATACGCAGTATTTT
TRBD1,TRBV25-1,-,TRBJ1-6,CASSDLAGGGSPLHF,TGTGCCAGCAGTGATCTTGCAGGGGGAGGATCACCCCTCCACTTT
TRBD2,TRBV9,-,TRBJ2-2,CASNPRGGVNTGELFF,TGTGCCAGCAACCCGAGGGGAGGGGTCAACACCGGGGAGCTGTTTTTT
-,TRBV7-9,-,TRBJ2-1,CASSLDSLPDNEQFF,TGTGCCAGCAGCTTAGATAGTCTACCGGACAATGAGCAGTTCTTC
TRBD1,TRBV9,-,TRBJ1-1,CASSADRETEAFF,TGTGCCAGCAGCGCGGACAGGGAAACTGAAGCTTTCTTT
TRBD1,TRBV6-6,-,TRBJ1-5,CASSWDRGNQPQHF,TGTGCCAGCAGCTGGGACAGGGGCAATCAGCCCCAGCATTTT
TRBD1,TRBV19,-,TRBJ2-1,CASSTDRASYNEQFF,TGTGCCAGTAGTACGGACAGGGCCTCCTACAATGAGCAGTTCTTC
-,TRBV18,-,TRBJ2-3,CASSPVQRRNTDTQYF,TGTGCCAGCTCACCAGTCCAGCGGCGTAACACAGATACGCAGTATTTT
TRBD1,TRBV6-5,once,TRBJ1-2,CASSYSGTGGYTF,TGTGCCAGCAGTTACTCAGGGACAGGTGGCTACACCTTC
-,TRBV5-4,-,TRBJ2-7,CASSPDSYEQYF,TGTGCCAGCAGCCCAGACTCCTACGAGCAGTACTTC
-,TRBV5-1,-,TRBJ2-5,CASSMGGGRETQYF,TGCGCCAGCAGTATGGGGGGAGGACGAGAGACCCAGTACTTC
TRBD1,TRBV10-3,-,TRBJ1-1,CAISGEGTGRGRVLTNTEAFF,TGTGCCATCAGTGGGGAAGGGACAGGGCGGGGAAGAGTCCTAACGAACACTGAAGCTTTCTTT
TRBD1,TRBV7-2,-,TRBJ2-3,CASSPRGGQGRSTQYF,TGTGCCAGCAGCCCCCGAGGGGGACAGGGAAGGAGTACGCAGTATTTT
-,TRBV5-4,-,TRBJ2-5,CASSSTGTWEETQYF,TGTGCCAGCAGCTCCACAGGGACATGGGAGGAGACCCAGTACTTC
-,TRBV2,-,TRBJ2-5,CASSDEAGPQTQYF,TGTGCCAGCAGTGACGAGGCCGGCCCCCAGACCCAGTACTTC
TRBD2,TRBV5-1,-,TRBJ2-1,CASSSRHGGDYNEQFF,TGCGCCAGCAGCTCTCGGCACGGGGGGGACTACAATGAGCAGTTCTTC
-,TRBV7-2,-,TRBJ2-7,CASSLGHPYEQYF,TGTGCCAGCAGCCTGGGACACCCTTACGAGCAGTACTTC
-,TRBV7-2,-,TRBJ2-1,CASSVRDGQGSNEQFF,TGTGCCAGCAGCGTTAGGGACGGGCAGGGGAGCAATGAGCAGTTCTTC
TRBD2,TRBV14,-,TRBJ2-2,CASSKAASGRNTGELFF,TGTGCCAGCAGCAAAGCGGCTAGCGGGCGGAACACCGGGGAGCTGTTTTTT
TRBD2,TRBV18,-,TRBJ2-3,CASSLAGVSTDTQYF,TGTGCCAGCTCACTAGCGGGGGTAAGCACAGATACGCAGTATTTT
-,TRBV11-2,-,TRBJ1-6,CASSLITGPRTRMSPLHF,TGTGCCAGCAGCCTGATTACAGGGCCTCGGACGAGAATGTCACCCCTCCACTTT
-,TRBV28,once,TRBJ2-6,CASRAGANVLTF,TGTGCCAGCCGCGCTGGGGCCAACGTCCTGACTTTC
-,TRBV7-6,-,TRBJ2-1,CASSLEGTSFYNEQFF,TGTGCCAGCAGCTTAGAAGGTACTAGCTTTTACAATGAGCAGTTCTTC
TRBD2,TRBV5-4,-,TRBJ2-1,CASSTVKAGGPNEQFF,TGTGCCAGCAGCACTGTTAAAGCGGGGGGGCCCAATGAGCAGTTCTTC
-,TRBV5-5,-,TRBJ2-2,CASSWAGNTGELFF,TGTGCCAGCAGCTGGGCAGGGAACACCGGGGAGCTGTTTTTT
-,TRBV10-1,-,TRBJ1-4,CASSHTATTNEKLFF,TGCGCCAGCAGCCACACAGCAACAACTAATGAAAAACTGTTTTTT
TRBD1,TRBV19,-,TRBJ1-1,CASNDRAEAFF,TGTGCCAGTAATGACAGGGCCGAAGCTTTCTTT
-,TRBV19,-,TRBJ1-4,CASSTGQLTNEKLFF,TGTGCCAGTAGTACCGGACAGCTAACTAATGAAAAACTGTTTTTT
-,TRBV18,once,TRBJ2-7,CASSPRNVRGYEQYF,TGTGCCAGCTCACCACGGAACGTTAGGGGCTACGAGCAGTACTTC
TRBD2,TRBV25-1,-,TRBJ2-1,CASSSGGRSYNEQFF,TGTGCCAGCAGTAGCGGGGGGCGCTCCTACAATGAGCAGTTCTTC
TRBD1,TRBV19,-,TRBJ1-2,CASSFRTGGNYGYTF,TGTGCCAGTAGTTTCCGGACAGGGGGCAACTATGGCTACACCTTC
-,TRBV19,-,TRBJ1-2,CASRDDRYGYTF,TGTGCCAGTAGAGACGACAGGTATGGCTACACCTTC
-,TRBV6-5,-,TRBJ1-1,CASSRGRLNTEAFF,TGTGCCAGCAGCAGGGGCAGGTTGAACACTGAAGCTTTCTTT